Presented here are 3 T cell receptor beta chains from one specimen sequenced in a study of Ad26.COV2.S vaccination and SARS-CoV-2 variants. Some clones are missing from TCRdb's copy, which holds only in-frame ones; the method was immunoSEQ multiplex PCR. Among 200,000 to 250,000 clones listed, roughly 88% were seen once. Stated treatment: 15 to 20 received Ad26.COV2.S at low or high dose, single or two shots; 5 received placebo; per-sample allocation not given. The samples were gathered on day 63 after the first injection of vaccine or placebo. The sequenced sample was peripheral blood, obtained in a trial of Ad26.COV2.S vaccine versus placebo. Every receptor here comes from a person aged 18-60 years who received the Ad26.COV2.S COVID-19 vaccine or a placebo.

This chain connects TRBV2 to TRBJ2-2, with D perhaps matching TRBD1 or TRBD2 (6 bases each). The CDR3 extends over 16 amino acids. Germline V CDR1 and CDR2: SNHLY, FYNNEI. V was pared by 8 bases and J by 6 bases, with 22 bases between. CDR3 nucleotide sequence: TGTGCCAGCGGCGAGGGGGGCGGTATGATCTCCGGGGAGCTGTTTTTT. Translation: CASGEGGGMISGELFF.

J is TRBJ1-1 and V is TRBV7-2; D may be TRBD1 (6 bases). Trimming took 1 base from V and 4 from J, leaving 10 bases between them. The CDR3 is made up of 14 amino acids. Germline V gene data show CDR1 as SGHTA and CDR2 as FQGNSA. The CDR3 loop reads CASSLVGGGTEAFF. CDR3 DNA: TGTGCCAGCAGCTTAGTGGGAGGGGGCACTGAAGCTTTCTTT.

As DNA, the CDR3 is TGTGCCTGGAGAACCGAGGATCAGCCCCAGCATTTT. This gives the protein CAWRTEDQPQHF. The chain links TRBV30 to TRBJ1-5, with D unresolved. Trimming stripped 3 bases from V and 5 bases from J, with 8 bases between. Germline V gene sequence: CDR1 GTSNPN, CDR2 SVGIG (reference sequence). The CDR3 consists of 12 residues. The variable domain in full, with the rest retrieved from reference TRBV30 and TRBJ1-5, is SQTIHQWPATLVQPVGSPLSLECTVEGTSNPNLYWYRQAAGRGLQLLFYSVGIGQISSEVPQNLSASRPQDRQFILSSKKLLLSDSGFYLCAWRTEDQPQHFGDGTRLSIL.